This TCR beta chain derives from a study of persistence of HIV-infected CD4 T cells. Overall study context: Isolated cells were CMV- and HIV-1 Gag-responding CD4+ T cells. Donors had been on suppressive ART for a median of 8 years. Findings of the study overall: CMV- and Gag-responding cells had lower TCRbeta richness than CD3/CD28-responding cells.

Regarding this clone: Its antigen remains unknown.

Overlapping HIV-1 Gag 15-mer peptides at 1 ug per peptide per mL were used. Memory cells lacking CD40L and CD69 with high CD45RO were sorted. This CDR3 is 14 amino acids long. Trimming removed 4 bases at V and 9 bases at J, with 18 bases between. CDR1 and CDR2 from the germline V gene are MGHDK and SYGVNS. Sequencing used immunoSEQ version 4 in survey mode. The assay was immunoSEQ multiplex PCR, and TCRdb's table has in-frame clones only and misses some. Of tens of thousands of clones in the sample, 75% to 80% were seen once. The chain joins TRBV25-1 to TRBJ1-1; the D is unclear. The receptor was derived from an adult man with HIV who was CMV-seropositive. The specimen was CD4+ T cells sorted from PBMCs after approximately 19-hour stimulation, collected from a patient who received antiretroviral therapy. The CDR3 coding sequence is TGTGCCAGCAGTGCCCAAGGAAGGCAGCCTCAAGCTTTCTTT. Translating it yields CASSAQGRQPQAFF.